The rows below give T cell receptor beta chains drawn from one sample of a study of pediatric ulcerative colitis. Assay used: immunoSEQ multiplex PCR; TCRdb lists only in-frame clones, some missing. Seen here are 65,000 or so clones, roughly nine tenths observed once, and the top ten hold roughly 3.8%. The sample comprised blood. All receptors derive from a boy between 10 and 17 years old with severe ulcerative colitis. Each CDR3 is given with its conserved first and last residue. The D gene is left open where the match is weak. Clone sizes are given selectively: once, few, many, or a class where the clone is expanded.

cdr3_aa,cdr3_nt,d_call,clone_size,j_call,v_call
CASSWGVGAEAFF,TGTGCCAGCTCCTGGGGGGTTGGGGCTGAAGCTTTCTTT,NA,NA,TRBJ1-1,TRBV18
CASSLAASGRGSEQYF,TGTGCCAGCAGCTTAGCAGCAAGCGGGAGAGGGAGTGAGCAGTACTTC,TRBD2,NA,TRBJ2-7,TRBV7-2
CASSSWDRGQFF,TGTGCCAGCAGCTCCTGGGACAGGGGGCAGTTCTTC,TRBD1,NA,TRBJ2-1,TRBV7-9
CASSLGDRPSNQPQHF,TGTGCCAGCAGCTTGGGGGACAGGCCGAGCAATCAGCCCCAGCATTTT,TRBD1,NA,TRBJ1-5,TRBV5-6
CATSRVATSSTDTQYF,TGTGCCACCAGCAGAGTCGCTACTAGCAGCACAGATACGCAGTATTTT,NA,NA,TRBJ2-3,TRBV15
CASSETGTGELFF,TGTGCCAGCAGCGAAACAGGAACCGGGGAGCTGTTTTTT,NA,NA,TRBJ2-2,TRBV7-9
CASSLNNEQFF,TGTGCCAGCAGTTTAAACAATGAGCAGTTCTTC,NA,once,TRBJ2-1,TRBV28
CASSDRINYGYTF,TGCGCCAGCAGCGATCGGATTAACTATGGCTACACCTTC,NA,NA,TRBJ1-2,TRBV10-2
CASSSLQGPREAFF,TGTGCCAGCAGCTCTCTCCAGGGGCCGCGTGAAGCTTTCTTT,NA,NA,TRBJ1-1,TRBV7-9
CASSESGGRARDTQYF,TGTGCCAGCAGTGAATCGGGCGGGAGGGCCAGAGATACGCAGTATTTT,TRBD2,NA,TRBJ2-3,TRBV25-1
CASSQGQGTEQYF,TGTGCCAGCAGCCAAGGACAGGGTACCGAGCAGTACTTC,TRBD1,NA,TRBJ2-7,TRBV14
CASRSSYNTGELFF,TGTGCCAGCAGATCCAGCTATAACACCGGGGAGCTGTTTTTT,NA,NA,TRBJ2-2,TRBV6-6
CSAREFGYEQYF,TGCAGCGCCAGGGAGTTTGGGTACGAGCAGTACTTC,NA,NA,TRBJ2-7,TRBV29-1
CASSSPQGAGGANVLTF,TGTGCCAGCAGCTCCCCACAGGGGGCTGGAGGGGCCAACGTCCTGACTTTC,TRBD1,NA,TRBJ2-6,TRBV13
CASSMSLTAVRTETQYF,TGTGCCAGTAGTATGAGTCTTACGGCAGTAAGGACAGAGACCCAGTACTTC,NA,NA,TRBJ2-5,TRBV19
CASSLGSSAYTQYF,TGTGCCAGCAGCTTGGGGTCTAGCGCATATACGCAGTATTTT,NA,NA,TRBJ2-3,TRBV5-6
CASSSRGLGNTIYF,TGTGCCAGCAGCTCCCGGGGGTTGGGAAACACCATATATTTT,NA,NA,TRBJ1-3,TRBV13
CASSPGLALTSYNEQFF,TGTGCCAGCAGCCCAGGTCTAGCCCTTACCTCCTACAATGAGCAGTTCTTC,NA,once,TRBJ2-1,TRBV7-6
CSAPSAGRGYGYTF,TGCAGCGCACCCTCCGCAGGCAGGGGCTATGGCTACACCTTC,NA,NA,TRBJ1-2,TRBV29-1
CASSISLRRYEQYF,TGTGCCAGTAGTATCTCTTTACGACGCTACGAGCAGTACTTC,NA,NA,TRBJ2-7,TRBV19
CAWREQGGYGSPLHF,TGTGCCTGGAGGGAACAGGGAGGTTATGGTTCACCCCTCCACTTT,NA,NA,TRBJ1-6,TRBV30
CASSYYRAGGLETQYF,TGTGCCAGCAGTTATTATCGGGCGGGAGGTCTAGAGACCCAGTACTTC,TRBD2,NA,TRBJ2-5,TRBV6-5
CAWSRGTLGEQYF,TGTGCCTGGAGTAGGGGGACTCTAGGCGAGCAGTACTTC,NA,once,TRBJ2-7,TRBV30
CASSRNEQFF,TGTGCCAGCAGCCGGAATGAGCAGTTCTTC,NA,NA,TRBJ2-1,TRBV7-9
CASGLVTVLGTGPNTGELFF,TGTGCTAGTGGTTTGGTAACTGTATTGGGGACAGGGCCAAACACCGGGGAGCTGTTTTTT,TRBD1,NA,TRBJ2-2,TRBV12-5
CASSFTLPIAGAYNEQFF,TGTGCCAGCAGCTTCACCCTTCCGATAGCGGGAGCCTACAATGAGCAGTTCTTC,TRBD2,NA,TRBJ2-1,TRBV7-3
CSVEGGAGVPTILYNEQFF,TGCAGCGTTGAAGGTGGAGCGGGAGTCCCCACTATCCTTTACAATGAGCAGTTCTTC,TRBD2,NA,TRBJ2-1,TRBV29-1
CASSGIRQGAGETQYF,TGTGCCAGCAGTGGGATCCGACAGGGGGCCGGGGAGACCCAGTACTTC,TRBD1,NA,TRBJ2-5,TRBV25-1
CASSIYGDEQFF,TGTGCCAGTAGTATATACGGGGATGAGCAGTTCTTC,NA,NA,TRBJ2-1,TRBV19
CASSTQGLPNEAFF,TGCGCCAGCAGCACACAGGGCCTGCCGAACGAAGCTTTCTTT,NA,few,TRBJ1-1,TRBV5-1
CASSDPGYMNGNTIYF,TGTGCCAGCAGTGATCCAGGGTACATGAACGGAAACACCATATATTTT,NA,once,TRBJ1-3,TRBV6-1
CASSDLAGLKAFF,TGTGCCAGCAGTGATTTGGCAGGGCTGAAAGCTTTCTTT,NA,NA,TRBJ1-1,TRBV6-1
CASSYSSSSYNEQFF,TGTGCCAGCAGTTACAGTTCTAGCTCCTACAATGAGCAGTTCTTC,NA,NA,TRBJ2-1,TRBV6-6
CASSPGQVYGYTF,TGTGCCAGCTCACCAGGACAGGTCTATGGCTACACCTTC,TRBD1,NA,TRBJ1-2,TRBV18
CAWSISNSEAFF,TGTGCCTGGAGTATAAGTAACTCGGAAGCTTTCTTT,NA,few,TRBJ1-1,TRBV30
CASSLESYEQYF,TGTGCCAGCAGCTTGGAAAGTTACGAGCAGTACTTC,NA,once,TRBJ2-7,TRBV5-4
CASSPSNTEAFF,TGTGCCAGCAGCCCCTCGAACACTGAAGCTTTCTTT,NA,NA,TRBJ1-1,TRBV7-2
CAISGGGETQYF,TGTGCCATCAGCGGGGGAGGAGAGACCCAGTACTTC,NA,NA,TRBJ2-5,TRBV21-1
CAISVADYGYTF,TGTGCCATCAGTGTGGCAGACTATGGCTACACCTTC,NA,NA,TRBJ1-2,TRBV10-3
CASAFVPAYTDTQYF,TGTGCCAGCGCCTTTGTCCCAGCCTACACAGATACGCAGTATTTT,NA,NA,TRBJ2-3,TRBV11-2
CASRPGRDSYYEQYF,TGTGCCAGCCGCCCTGGACGGGACTCATACTACGAGCAGTACTTC,NA,NA,TRBJ2-7,TRBV21-1
CSVLTGPYGYTF,TGCAGCGTCCTGACAGGTCCCTATGGCTACACCTTC,NA,few,TRBJ1-2,TRBV29-1
CASQPETGRNTEAFF,TGTGCCAGCCAACCCGAGACAGGGCGGAACACTGAAGCTTTCTTT,TRBD1,NA,TRBJ1-1,TRBV11-3
CASSETWNEQYF,TGTGCCAGCAGTGAAACGTGGAACGAGCAGTACTTC,NA,NA,TRBJ2-7,TRBV6-5
CASSLEMGTVAYGYTF,TGCGCCAGCAGCTTGGAAATGGGAACCGTTGCCTATGGCTACACCTTC,NA,NA,TRBJ1-2,TRBV5-1
CAWSVGTDQPQHF,TGTGCCTGGAGTGTTGGAACGGATCAGCCCCAGCATTTT,NA,NA,TRBJ1-5,TRBV30
CASSLDPGFEPQHF,TGTGCCAGCAGCTTAGACCCAGGGTTCGAGCCCCAGCATTTT,NA,NA,TRBJ1-5,TRBV7-8
CASSQDIAHNEQFF,TGCGCCAGCAGCCAAGATATAGCCCACAATGAGCAGTTCTTC,NA,NA,TRBJ2-1,TRBV4-1
CASSTGPSYEQYF,TGTGCCAGCAGTACGGGACCCAGCTACGAGCAGTACTTC,NA,once,TRBJ2-7,TRBV2
CASSEGQGLFLNTEAFF,TGTGCCAGCAGTGAAGGGCAGGGACTCTTTCTGAACACTGAAGCTTTCTTT,NA,once,TRBJ1-1,TRBV2
CASSLAGRAEETQYF,TGCGCCAGCAGTCTGGCGGGGCGCGCAGAAGAGACCCAGTACTTC,NA,NA,TRBJ2-5,TRBV5-1
CASSYSASQTGELFF,TGTGCCAGCAGTTACTCGGCCAGTCAAACCGGGGAGCTGTTTTTT,NA,NA,TRBJ2-2,TRBV6-5
CASSFGAAQKGGYTF,TGTGCCAGCAGCTTTGGGGCGGCCCAAAAGGGGGGCTACACCTTC,NA,NA,TRBJ1-2,TRBV13
CASSDGRTSTDTQYF,TGTGCCAGCAGCGACGGGCGGACTAGCACAGATACGCAGTATTTT,NA,NA,TRBJ2-3,TRBV6-5